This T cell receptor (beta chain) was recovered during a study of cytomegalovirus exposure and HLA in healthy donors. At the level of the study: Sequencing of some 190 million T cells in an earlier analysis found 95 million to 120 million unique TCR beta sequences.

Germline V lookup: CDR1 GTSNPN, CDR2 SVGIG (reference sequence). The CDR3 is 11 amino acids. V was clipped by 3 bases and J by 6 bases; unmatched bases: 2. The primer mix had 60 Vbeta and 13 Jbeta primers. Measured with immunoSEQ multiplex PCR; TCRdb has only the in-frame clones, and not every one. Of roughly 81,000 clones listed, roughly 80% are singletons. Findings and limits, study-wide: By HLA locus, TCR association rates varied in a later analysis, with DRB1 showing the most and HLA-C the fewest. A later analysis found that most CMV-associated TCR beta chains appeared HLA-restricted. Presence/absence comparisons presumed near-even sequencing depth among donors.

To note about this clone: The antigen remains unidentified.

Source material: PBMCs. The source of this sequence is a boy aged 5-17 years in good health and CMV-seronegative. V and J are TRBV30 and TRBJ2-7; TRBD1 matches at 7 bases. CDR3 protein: CAWRDRAEQYF. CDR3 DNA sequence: TGTGCCTGGAGAGACAGGGCCGAGCAGTACTTC. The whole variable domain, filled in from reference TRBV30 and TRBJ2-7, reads SQTIHQWPATLVQPVGSPLSLECTVEGTSNPNLYWYRQAAGRGLQLLFYSVGIGQISSEVPQNLSASRPQDRQFILSSKKLLLSDSGFYLCAWRDRAEQYFGPGTRLTVT.